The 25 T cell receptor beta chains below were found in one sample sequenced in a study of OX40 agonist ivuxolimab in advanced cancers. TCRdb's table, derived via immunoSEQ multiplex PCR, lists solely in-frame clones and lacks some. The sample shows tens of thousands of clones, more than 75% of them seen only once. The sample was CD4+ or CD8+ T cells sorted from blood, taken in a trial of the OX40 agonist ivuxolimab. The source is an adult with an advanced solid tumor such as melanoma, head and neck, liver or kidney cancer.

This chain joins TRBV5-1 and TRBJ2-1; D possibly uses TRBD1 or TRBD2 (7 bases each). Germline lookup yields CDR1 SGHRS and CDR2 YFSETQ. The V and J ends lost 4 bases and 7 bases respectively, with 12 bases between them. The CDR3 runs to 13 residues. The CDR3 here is CASSPQGGNEQFF. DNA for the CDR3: TGCGCCAGCAGCCCCCAGGGGGGGAATGAGCAGTTCTTC.

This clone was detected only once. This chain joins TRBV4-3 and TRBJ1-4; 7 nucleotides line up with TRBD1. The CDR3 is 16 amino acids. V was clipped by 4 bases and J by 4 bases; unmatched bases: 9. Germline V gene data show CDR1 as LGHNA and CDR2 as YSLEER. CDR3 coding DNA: TGCGCCAGCAGCCTAACGTCCGGGACAGTTAATGAAAAACTGTTTTTT. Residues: CASSLTSGTVNEKLFF.

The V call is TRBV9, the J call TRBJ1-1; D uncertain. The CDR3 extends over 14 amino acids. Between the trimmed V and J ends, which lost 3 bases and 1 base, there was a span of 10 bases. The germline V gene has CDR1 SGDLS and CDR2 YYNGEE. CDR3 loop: CASSAGPENTEAFF. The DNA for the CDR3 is TGTGCCAGCAGCGCCGGTCCTGAGAACACTGAAGCTTTCTTT.

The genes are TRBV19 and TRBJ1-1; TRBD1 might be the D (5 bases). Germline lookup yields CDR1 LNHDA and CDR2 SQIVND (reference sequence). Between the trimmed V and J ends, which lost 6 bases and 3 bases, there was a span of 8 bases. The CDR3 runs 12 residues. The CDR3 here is CASSLRDTEAFF. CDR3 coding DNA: TGTGCCAGTAGCCTCAGGGACACTGAAGCTTTCTTT.

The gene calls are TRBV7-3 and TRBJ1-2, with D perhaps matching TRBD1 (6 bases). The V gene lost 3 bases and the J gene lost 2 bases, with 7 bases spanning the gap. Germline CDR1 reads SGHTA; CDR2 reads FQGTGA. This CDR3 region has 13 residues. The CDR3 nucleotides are TGTGCCAGCAGCTTGGGGGCCAACTATGGCTACACCTTC. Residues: CASSLGANYGYTF.

The CDR3: CVSERGQTTEAFF. The CDR3 DNA follows: TGTGTCTCCGAGCGGGGCCAGACCACTGAAGCTTTCTTT. The genes are TRBV6-6 and TRBJ1-1; D might be TRBD1 (5 bases). Germline assignment: CDR1 MNHNY and CDR2 SVGAGI (reference sequence). This CDR3 contains 13 residues.

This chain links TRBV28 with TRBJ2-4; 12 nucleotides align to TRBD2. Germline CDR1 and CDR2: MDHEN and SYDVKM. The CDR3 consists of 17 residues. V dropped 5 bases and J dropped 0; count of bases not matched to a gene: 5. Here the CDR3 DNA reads TGTGCCAGCAGTCCCCCGGGACTAGCGGGAGCCAAAAACATTCAGTACTTC. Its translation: CASSPPGLAGAKNIQYF. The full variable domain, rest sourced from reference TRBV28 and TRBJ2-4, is DVKVTQSSRYLVKRTGEKVFLECVQDMDHENMFWYRQDPGLGLRLIYFSYDVKMKEKGDIPEGYSVSREKKERFSLILESASTNQTSMYLCASSPPGLAGAKNIQYFGAGTRLSVL.

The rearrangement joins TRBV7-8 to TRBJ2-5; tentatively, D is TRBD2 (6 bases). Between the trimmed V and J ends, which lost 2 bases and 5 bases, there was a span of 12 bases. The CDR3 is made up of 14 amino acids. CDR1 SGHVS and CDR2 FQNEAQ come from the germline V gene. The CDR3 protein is CASSLQAGSETQYF. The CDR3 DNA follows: TGTGCCAGCAGCTTACAGGCCGGGAGTGAGACCCAGTACTTC. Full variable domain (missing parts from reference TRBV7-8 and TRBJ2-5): GAGVSQSPRYKVAKRGQDVALRCDPISGHVSLFWYQQALGQGPEFLTYFQNEAQLDKSGLPSDRFFAERPEGSVSTLKIQRTQQEDSAVYLCASSLQAGSETQYFGPGTRLLVL.

The DNA for the CDR3 is TGTGCCAGCAGTCCGGGACAGCGAAACACAGATACGCAGTATTTT. Amino acid sequence: CASSPGQRNTDTQYF. The V gene is TRBV4-2, the J gene TRBJ2-3; TRBD1 matches 7 bases. CDR3 length: 15 residues. Germline V gene lookup returns CDR1 LGHNA and CDR2 YNFKEQ. V dropped 6 bases and J dropped 2; count of bases not matched to a gene: 8.

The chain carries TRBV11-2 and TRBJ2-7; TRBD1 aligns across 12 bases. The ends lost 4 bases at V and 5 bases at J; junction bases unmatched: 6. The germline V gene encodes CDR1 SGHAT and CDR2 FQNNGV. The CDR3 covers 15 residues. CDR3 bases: TGTGCCAGCAGCTCTCAGGGACAGGGGGCCGACGAGCAGTACTTC. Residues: CASSSQGQGADEQYF.

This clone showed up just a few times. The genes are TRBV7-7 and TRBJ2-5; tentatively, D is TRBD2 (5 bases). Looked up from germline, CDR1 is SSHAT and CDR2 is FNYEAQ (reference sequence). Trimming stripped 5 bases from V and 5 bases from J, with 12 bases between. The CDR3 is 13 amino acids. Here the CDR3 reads CASSLDWAETQYF. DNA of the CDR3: TGTGCCAGCAGCCTGGACTGGGCGGAGACCCAGTACTTC.

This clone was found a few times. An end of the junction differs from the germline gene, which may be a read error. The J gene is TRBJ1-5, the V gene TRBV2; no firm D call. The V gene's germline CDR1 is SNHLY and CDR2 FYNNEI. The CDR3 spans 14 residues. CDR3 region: CASSEARNYQPQHF. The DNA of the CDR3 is TGTGCCAGCAGCGAAGCCAGAAACTATCAGCCCCAGCATTTT.

CDR3 sequence reads: CASSLWDGNTGELFF. The CDR3 coding sequence is TGTGCCAGCAGCTTGTGGGACGGAAACACCGGGGAGCTGTTTTTT. The gene calls are TRBV6-6 and TRBJ2-2; D possibly uses TRBD1 or TRBD2 (5 bases each). Trimming took 6 bases from V and 2 from J, leaving 13 bases between them. CDR1 and CDR2 (germline): MNHNY, SVGAGI (reference sequence). The CDR3 length is 15 residues.

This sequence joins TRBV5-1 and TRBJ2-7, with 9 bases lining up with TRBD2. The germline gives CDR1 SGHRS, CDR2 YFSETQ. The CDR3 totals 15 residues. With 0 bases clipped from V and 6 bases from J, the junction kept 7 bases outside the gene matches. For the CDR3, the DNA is TGCGCCAGCAGCTTGGCTTGGACTAGCGTCGTCGAGCAGTACTTC. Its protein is CASSLAWTSVVEQYF.

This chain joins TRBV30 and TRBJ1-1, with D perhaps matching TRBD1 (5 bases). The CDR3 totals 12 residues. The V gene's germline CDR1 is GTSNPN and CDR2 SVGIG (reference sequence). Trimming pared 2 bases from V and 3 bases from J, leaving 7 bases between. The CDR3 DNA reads TGTGCCTGGAGTAAGGGGTACACTGAAGCTTTCTTT. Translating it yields CAWSKGYTEAFF.

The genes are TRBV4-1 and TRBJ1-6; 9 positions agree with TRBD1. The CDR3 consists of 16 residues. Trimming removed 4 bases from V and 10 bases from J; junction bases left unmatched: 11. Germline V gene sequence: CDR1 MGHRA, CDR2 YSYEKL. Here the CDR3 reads CASSPSYHGQGSPLHF. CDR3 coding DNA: TGCGCCAGCAGCCCGTCATACCATGGACAGGGGTCACCCCTCCACTTT.

Here the CDR3 DNA reads TGTGCCAGCAGCGTCGACAGGGAGGGTCAGCCCCAGCATTTT. Protein sequence: CASSVDREGQPQHF. The chain employs TRBV6-1 and TRBJ1-5, with 7 bases lining up with TRBD1. Germline CDR1 reads MNHNS; CDR2 reads SASEGT. V dropped 6 bases and J dropped 6; count of bases not matched to a gene: 8. This CDR3 region has 14 residues.

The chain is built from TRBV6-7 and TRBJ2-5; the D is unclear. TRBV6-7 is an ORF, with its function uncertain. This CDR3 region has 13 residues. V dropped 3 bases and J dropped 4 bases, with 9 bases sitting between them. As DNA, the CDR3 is TGTGCCAGCAGTTATCTGAAGGGAGAGACCCAGTACTTC. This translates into CASSYLKGETQYF.

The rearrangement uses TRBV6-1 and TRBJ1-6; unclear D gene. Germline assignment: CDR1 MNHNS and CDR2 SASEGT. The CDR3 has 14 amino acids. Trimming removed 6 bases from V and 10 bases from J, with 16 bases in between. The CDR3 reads CASRASGGVSPLHF. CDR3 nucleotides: TGTGCCAGCAGGGCAAGCGGCGGAGTGTCACCCCTCCACTTT.

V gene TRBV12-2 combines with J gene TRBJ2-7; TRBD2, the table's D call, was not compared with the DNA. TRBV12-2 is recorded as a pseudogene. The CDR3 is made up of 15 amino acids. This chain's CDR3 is CASRLWSGRAYEQYF. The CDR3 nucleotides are TGTGCAAGTCGCTTATGGAGCGGGAGGGCTTACGAGCAGTACTTC.

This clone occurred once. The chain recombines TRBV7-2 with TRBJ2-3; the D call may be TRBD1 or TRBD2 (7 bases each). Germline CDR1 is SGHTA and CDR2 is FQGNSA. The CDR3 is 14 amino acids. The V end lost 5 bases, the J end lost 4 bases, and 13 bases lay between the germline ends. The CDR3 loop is CASSPQGGSDTQYF. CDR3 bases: TGTGCCAGCAGCCCTCAGGGGGGGTCAGATACGCAGTATTTT.

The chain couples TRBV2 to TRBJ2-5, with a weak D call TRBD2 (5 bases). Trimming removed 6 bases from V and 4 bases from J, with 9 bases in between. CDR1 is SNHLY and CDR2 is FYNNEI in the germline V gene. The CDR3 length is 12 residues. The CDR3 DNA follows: TGTGCCAGCAGACTAGTATCAGAGACCCAGTACTTC. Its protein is CASRLVSETQYF. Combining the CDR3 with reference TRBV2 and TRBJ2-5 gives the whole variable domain EPEVTQTPSHQVTQMGQEVILRCVPISNHLYFYWYRQILGQKVEFLVSFYNNEISEKSEIFDDQFSVERPDGSNFTLKIRSTKLEDSAMYFCASRLVSETQYFGPGTRLLVL.

The CDR3 DNA reads as TGCGCCAGCAGCCCCGGAAATAATCAGCCCCAGCATTTT. Translation gives CASSPGNNQPQHF. The chain couples TRBV5-1 to TRBJ1-5; D is ambiguous. There are 13 residues in the CDR3. CDR1 is SGHRS and CDR2 is YFSETQ in the germline V gene. V was shortened by 4 bases and J by 4 bases, with 9 bases between the two germline ends.

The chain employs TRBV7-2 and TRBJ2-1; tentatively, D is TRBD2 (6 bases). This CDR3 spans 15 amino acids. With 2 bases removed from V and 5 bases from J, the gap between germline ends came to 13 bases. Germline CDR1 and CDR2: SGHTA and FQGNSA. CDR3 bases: TGTGCCAGCAGCTTATACGGGAGCTTCAACAATGAGCAGTTCTTC. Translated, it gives CASSLYGSFNNEQFF.

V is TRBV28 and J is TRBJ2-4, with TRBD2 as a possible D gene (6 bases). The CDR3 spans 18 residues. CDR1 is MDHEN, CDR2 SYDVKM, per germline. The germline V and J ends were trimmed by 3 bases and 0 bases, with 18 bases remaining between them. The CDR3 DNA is TGTGCCAGCAGTTTTAGTCGAGGGCCGGGACTAGCCAAAAACATTCAGTACTTC. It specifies CASSFSRGPGLAKNIQYF.